Presented here are 23 T cell receptor beta chains from one specimen sequenced in a study of tumor and adjacent non-tumor tissue in lung cancer. No cell sorting was done before RNA was extracted from the tissue. The library came from three nested PCR rounds adapted from ARM-PCR protocols. TCRdb reprocessed the multiplex PCR reads with MiXCR, giving one entry per CDR3 protein. The sample has about 200,000 distinct CDR3 sequences, about two thirds seen once. The sequenced material came from lung tumor tissue. These receptors came from a man aged 55 to 70 with non-small cell lung cancer.

The sample holds a few counts of this clonotype. The genes are TRBV11-2 and TRBJ1-4, with TRBD1 matching over 7 bases. CDR3 length: 13 amino acids. The germline gives CDR1 SGHAT, CDR2 FQNNGV. J gave up 10 bases and V 10 bases, and 12 bases lay outside the gene matches. CDR3 nucleotide sequence: TGTGCCAACAACTCGACAGGGACGGCAAAACTGTTTTTT. Translation: CANNSTGTAKLFF.

This clonotype showed up just once. This may stem from a read error, because a much larger clone lies one nucleotide away. The chain couples TRBV20-1 to TRBJ2-1; D ambiguous. Germline V gene lookup returns CDR1 DFQATT and CDR2 SNEGSKA (reference sequence). Trimming took 2 bases from V and 2 from J, leaving 13 bases between them. The CDR3 is 15 amino acids. The CDR3 nucleotides are TGCAGTGCTAGACATACAGAGATGGCCTACAATGAGCAGTTCTTC. This translates into CSARHTEMAYNEQFF.

To note about this clonotype: Germline and junction disagree at one end, which may indicate a read error. The chain recombines TRBV11-1 with TRBJ2-3; 7 bases agree with TRBD1. CDR1 and CDR2 from the germline V gene are SGHAT and FQDESV (reference sequence). The CDR3 is 13 residues long. The CDR3 spells CDSSGDRDDTQYF. CDR3 bases: TGTGACAGCAGCGGCGACAGGGATGATACGCAGTATTTT.

Concerning this clonotype itself: Given a much more abundant clone one base away, this may be a read error. CDR3 sequence: CASSLTEGNTNIQYF. In nucleotides, the CDR3 is TGTGCCAGCAGCCTGACGGAGGGGAACACAAACATTCAGTACTTC. V is TRBV11-2 and J is TRBJ2-4; D is perhaps TRBD2 (6 bases). V was pared by 5 bases and J by 6 bases, with 17 bases between. The CDR3 sequence is 15 residues long. Per the germline V gene, CDR1 is SGHAT and CDR2 is FQNNGV.

As for this clonotype: Sequence at one end of the junction differs from germline and may be a read error. The chain joins TRBV20-1 to TRBJ1-4; D remains unclear. Germline values: CDR1 DFQATT, CDR2 SNEGSKA (reference sequence). The CDR3 spans 12 residues. The CDR3 coding sequence is TGCAATGCTAAGGGTTCTGATGAAAAACTGTTTTTT. Translation: CNAKGSDEKLFF.

Notes on this clonotype: No conserved phenylalanine or tryptophan is present at the end of the CDR3, so a read error is the likely explanation. V is TRBV28 and J is TRBJ1-1; no reliable D call. Germline CDR1 reads MDHEN; CDR2 reads SYDVKM. V lost 1 base and J lost 1, with 7 bases in between. The CDR3 has 14 amino acids. Here the CDR3 reads CASSLYQENTEAFL. The CDR3, as DNA: TGTGCCAGCAGTTTATATCAGGAGAACACTGAAGCTTTCCTT.

The chain combines TRBV11-2 with TRBJ2-1; D is unclear. CDR1 SGHAT and CDR2 FQNNGV come from the germline V gene. The CDR3 consists of 16 residues. V lost 1 base to trimming and J lost 4 bases, with 14 bases between them. In nucleotides, the CDR3 is TGTGCCAGCAGCTTAGGGTTAGGAGTCGGGTACAATGAGCAGTTCTTC. Residues: CASSLGLGVGYNEQFF.

This clonotype was picked up a small number of times. CDR3 protein: CASSRDWNTEAFF. The CDR3 nucleotides are TGCGCCAGCAGCCGGGACTGGAACACTGAAGCTTTCTTT. J is TRBJ1-1 and V is TRBV5-1, with D possibly matching TRBD1 (5 bases). The germline CDR1 and CDR2 sequences are SGHRS and YFSETQ. The CDR3 spans 13 residues. V was trimmed by 4 bases and J by 1 base, leaving 8 bases between them.

Only one count was recorded for this clonotype. A read error may account for a junction end that differs from germline. V gene TRBV5-5 combines with J gene TRBJ1-3; 10 positions match TRBD1. The CDR3 loop spans 15 amino acids. CDR1 and CDR2 from the germline V gene are SGHKS and YYEKEE (reference sequence). Here the CDR3 reads CTSSTTGTGVNTIYF. In DNA, the CDR3 is TGTACCAGCAGCACCACCGGGACAGGGGTAAACACCATATATTTT.

On this clonotype: A much larger clone lies a single base off, so this may be a read error. The genes are TRBV5-1 and TRBJ2-3, with TRBD2 as a possible D gene (6 bases). The CDR3 length is 15 residues. CDR1 and CDR2 from the germline V gene are SGHRS and YFSETQ. CDR3: CASSFGTYVTDTQNF. The CDR3 region has the DNA TGCGCCAGCAGCTTCGGGACTTATGTAACAGATACGCAGAATTTT.

This clonotype was seen only a few times. It may be a read error: a sequence one base away is much more abundant. The rearrangement links TRBV11-3 to TRBJ1-2; the D gene is possibly TRBD1 (5 bases). Germline CDR1 reads SGHNT; CDR2 reads YENEEA. Trimming removed 7 bases at V and 5 bases at J, with 14 bases between. The CDR3 loop spans 13 amino acids. As DNA, the CDR3 is TGTGCCAGCAACCGAACAGGAGGGTATGGCTACACCTTC. Its translation: CASNRTGGYGYTF.

Worth noting for this clonotype: It may be a read error: a sequence one base away is much more abundant. The V gene is TRBV20-1, the J gene TRBJ1-2; TRBD1 is a possible D gene (5 bases). The germline V and J ends were trimmed by 7 bases and 5 bases, with 14 bases remaining between them. CDR1 is DFQATT, CDR2 SNEGSKA, per germline (reference sequence). The CDR3 has 12 amino acids. Written as DNA, the CDR3 is TGCAGTGTTAGTCCGACAGATTATGGCTACACCTTC. Translating it yields CSVSPTDYGYTF.

Notes on this clonotype: The junction does not match germline at one end; this may be a read error. The V call is TRBV11-1, the J call TRBJ2-1, with D possibly matching TRBD2 (6 bases). This CDR3 spans 17 amino acids. CDR1 and CDR2 (germline): SGHAT, FQDESV (reference sequence). CDR3 nucleotide sequence: TGTGACAGCAGTGAATCTTATAGCGGAGGGGCCTACAATGAGCAGTTCTTC. Translation: CDSSESYSGGAYNEQFF.

A remark on this clonotype: A much larger clonotype is one base distant, so this may be a read error. V gene TRBV5-1 combines with J gene TRBJ2-3, with 10 bases lining up with TRBD1. The CDR3 loop spans 14 amino acids. CDR1 is SGHRS and CDR2 is YFSETQ in the germline V gene. The CDR3 loop reads CTSSKGTGADTQYF. The CDR3 coding sequence is TGCACCAGCAGCAAGGGGACAGGGGCAGATACGCAGTATTTT.

The sample holds one count of this clonotype. The chain has TRBV12-3 or TRBV12-4 and TRBJ2-1, with TRBD2 as a possible D gene (5 bases). V lost 3 bases to trimming and J lost 2 bases, with 8 bases between them. CDR3 length: 14 amino acids. This chain's CDR3 is CASSFGEPYNEQFF. As DNA, the CDR3 is TGTGCCAGCAGTTTCGGGGAGCCCTACAATGAGCAGTTCTTC.

This clonotype was seen a handful of times. The CDR3 DNA is TGTGCCAGCAGCTCGGGACAGAGAATCACCTATGGCTACACCTTC. Protein: CASSSGQRITYGYTF. The genes are TRBV5-6 and TRBJ1-2; 7 nucleotides match TRBD1. CDR1 SGHDT and CDR2 YYEEEE come from the germline V gene. Trimming at V came to 3 bases and at J to 4 bases, leaving 9 bases not matched to a gene. The CDR3 is 15 amino acids.

The CDR3 here is CASRMIGSGNTIYF. In nucleotides, the CDR3 is TGTGCCAGCAGGATGATAGGCTCTGGAAACACCATATATTTT. The V and J genes are TRBV11-3 and TRBJ1-3; D is uncertain. Germline V gene lookup returns CDR1 SGHNT and CDR2 YENEEA. The CDR3 length is 14 residues. The ends were cut back, 6 bases at V and 0 bases at J, with 9 bases in the middle.

The chain links TRBV5-1 to TRBJ1-6; D unclear. Germline V gene lookup returns CDR1 SGHRS and CDR2 YFSETQ. V was trimmed by 4 bases and J by 7 bases, leaving 15 bases between them. CDR3 length: 15 residues. CDR3 bases: TGCGCCAGCAGCGCTCAGGCATCGGGCAATTCACCCCTCCACTTT. Amino acids: CASSAQASGNSPLHF. Combining the CDR3 with reference TRBV5-1 and TRBJ1-6 gives the whole variable domain KAGVTQTPRYLIKTRGQQVTLSCSPISGHRSVSWYQQTPGQGLQFLFEYFSETQRNKGNFPGRFSGRQFSNSRSEMNVSTLELGDSALYLCASSAQASGNSPLHFGNGTRLTVT.

This clonotype showed up many times. V gene TRBV12-3 or TRBV12-4 combines with J gene TRBJ1-1, with 9 positions matching TRBD1. This CDR3 is built from 15 residues. J lost 0 bases, V lost 5 bases, and 4 bases had no gene match. Written as DNA, the CDR3 is TGTGCCAGCAGTGACTGGGACAGGGTGAACACTGAAGCTTTCTTT. This sequence encodes CASSDWDRVNTEAFF.

This clonotype appeared once. One end of the junction varies from germline; a read error may be responsible. This chain joins TRBV12-3 or TRBV12-4 and TRBJ1-2; 8 positions agree with TRBD1. CDR3 length: 13 residues. CDR3: CTSSPTGAYGYTF. CDR3 coding DNA: TGTACCAGCAGCCCGACAGGGGCGTATGGCTACACCTTC.

This CDR3 reads CASSYFLAGGTDNEQFF. Written as DNA, the CDR3 is TGTGCCAGCAGTTACTTCTTAGCGGGGGGGACGGACAATGAGCAGTTCTTC. V gene TRBV6-6 combines with J gene TRBJ2-1, with 11 bases that match TRBD2. The trim removed 1 base at V and 5 bases at J, leaving 7 bases unmatched. The germline V gene encodes CDR1 MNHNY and CDR2 SVGAGI (reference sequence). The CDR3 is made up of 17 amino acids.

This clonotype was observed once. With a much larger clone just one base away, this may be a read error. The chain recombines TRBV20-1 with TRBJ1-5; 8 bases fit TRBD1. V lost 7 bases, J lost 2 bases, and 10 bases stayed unmatched. Germline V lookup: CDR1 DFQATT, CDR2 SNEGSKA (reference sequence). The CDR3 loop spans 15 amino acids. CDR3 DNA sequence: TGCAGTGGTAGCCCAGGGGGCAGGGGCAATCAGCCCCAGCATTTT. Residues: CSGSPGGRGNQPQHF.

For this clonotype: A single base separates this from a much larger clone, so it may be a read error. The rearrangement links TRBV20-1 to TRBJ2-7, with D uncertain. This CDR3 is built from 14 residues. The V gene lost 1 base and the J gene lost 7 bases, with 17 bases spanning the gap. The germline V gene has CDR1 DFQATT and CDR2 SNEGSKA (reference sequence). Here the CDR3 DNA reads TGCAGTGCTAGAGGGGATGTCCCCGTTTATGAGCAGTACTTC. This encodes CSARGDVPVYEQYF.